This T cell receptor (beta chain) was sequenced for a study of control samples from healthy donors and cancer patients. Germline loops: CDR1 MNHEY, CDR2 SMNVEV (reference sequence). This CDR3 comprises 13 residues. The V end lost 0 bases, the J end lost 5 bases, and 7 bases lay between the germline ends. The assay was immunoSEQ multiplex PCR, and TCRdb's table has in-frame clones only and misses some. Of roughly 69,000 clones listed, over 80% were seen once; the top ten hold 15% to 19%. J is TRBJ1-1 and V is TRBV27; D is undetermined. Sequencing was performed on blood. This TCR derives from a man aged 55 to 70 in good health. The CDR3 loop is CASSLSAGTEAFF. CDR3 nucleotide sequence: TGTGCCAGCAGTTTATCGGCTGGGACTGAAGCTTTCTTT.